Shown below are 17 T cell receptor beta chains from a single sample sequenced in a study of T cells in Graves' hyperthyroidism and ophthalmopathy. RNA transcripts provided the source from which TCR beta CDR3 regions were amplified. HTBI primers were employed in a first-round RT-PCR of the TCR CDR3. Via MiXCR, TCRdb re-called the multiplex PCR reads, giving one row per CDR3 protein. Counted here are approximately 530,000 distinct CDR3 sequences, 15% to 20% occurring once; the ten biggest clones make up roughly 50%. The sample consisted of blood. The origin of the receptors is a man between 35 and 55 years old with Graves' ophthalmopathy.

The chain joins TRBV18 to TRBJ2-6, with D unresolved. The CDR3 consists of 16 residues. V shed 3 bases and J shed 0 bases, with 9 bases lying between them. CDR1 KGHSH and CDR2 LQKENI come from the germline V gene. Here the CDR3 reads CASSPGRVSGANVLTF. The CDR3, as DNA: TGTGCCAGCTCACCCGGCCGTGTCTCTGGGGCCAACGTCCTGACTTTC.

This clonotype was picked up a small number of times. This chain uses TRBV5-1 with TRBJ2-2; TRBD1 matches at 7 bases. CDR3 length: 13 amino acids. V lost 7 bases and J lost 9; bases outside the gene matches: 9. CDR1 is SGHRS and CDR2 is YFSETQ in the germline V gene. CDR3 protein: CASGGQVARELFF. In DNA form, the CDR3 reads TGCGCCAGCGGCGGACAGGTTGCCCGGGAGCTGTTTTTT.

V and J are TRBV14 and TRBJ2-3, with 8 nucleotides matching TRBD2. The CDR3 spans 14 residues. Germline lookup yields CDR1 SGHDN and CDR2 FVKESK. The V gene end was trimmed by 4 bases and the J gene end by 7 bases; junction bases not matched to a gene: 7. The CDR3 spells CASSRDGGANTQYF. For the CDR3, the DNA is TGTGCCAGCAGCCGGGACGGGGGGGCAAATACGCAGTATTTT.

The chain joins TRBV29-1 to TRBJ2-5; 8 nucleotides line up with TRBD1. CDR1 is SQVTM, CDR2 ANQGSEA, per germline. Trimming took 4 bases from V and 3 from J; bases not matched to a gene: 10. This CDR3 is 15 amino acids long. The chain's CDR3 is CSVGVGTGSKETQYF. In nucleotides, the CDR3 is TGCAGCGTTGGGGTCGGGACAGGCTCTAAAGAGACCCAGTACTTC. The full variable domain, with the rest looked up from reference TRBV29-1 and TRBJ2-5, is SAVISQKPSRDICQRGTSLTIQCQVDSQVTMMFWYRQQPGQSLTLIATANQGSEATYESGFVIDKFPISRPNLTFSTLTVSNMSPEDSSIYLCSVGVGTGSKETQYFGPGTRLLVL.

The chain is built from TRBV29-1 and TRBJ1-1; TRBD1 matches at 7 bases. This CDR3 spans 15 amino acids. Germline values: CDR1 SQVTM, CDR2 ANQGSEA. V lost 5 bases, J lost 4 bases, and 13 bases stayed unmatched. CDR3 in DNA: TGCAGCGTTTTGGGTTTACAGGGGTTGCGCACTGAAGCTTTCTTT. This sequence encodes CSVLGLQGLRTEAFF. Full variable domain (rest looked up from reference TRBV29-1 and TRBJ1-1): SAVISQKPSRDICQRGTSLTIQCQVDSQVTMMFWYRQQPGQSLTLIATANQGSEATYESGFVIDKFPISRPNLTFSTLTVSNMSPEDSSIYLCSVLGLQGLRTEAFFGQGTRLTVV.

DNA for the CDR3: TGTGCCAGCAGTCTTCGAAGACGCCTCGAGCAGTACTTC. Its protein is CASSLRRRLEQYF. J is TRBJ2-7 and V is TRBV6-2 or TRBV6-3; D not certain. V gave up 5 bases and J gave up 6 bases, with 14 bases separating them. Germline CDR1 is MNHEY and CDR2 is SVGEGT. The CDR3 has 13 residues.

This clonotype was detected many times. Here the CDR3 DNA reads TGTGCCAGCAGTCTAGAGGGAGACACCATATATTTT. Its translation is CASSLEGDTIYF. J is TRBJ1-3 and V is TRBV12-3 or TRBV12-4; no clear D gene. The CDR3 extends over 12 amino acids. V was clipped by 5 bases and J by 8 bases, with 10 bases between them.

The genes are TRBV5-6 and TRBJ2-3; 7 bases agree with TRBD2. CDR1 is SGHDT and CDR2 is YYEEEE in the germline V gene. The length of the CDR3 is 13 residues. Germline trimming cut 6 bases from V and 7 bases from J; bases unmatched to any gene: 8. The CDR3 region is CASNLPGGYTQYF. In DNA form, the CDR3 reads TGTGCCAGCAACCTCCCGGGGGGATATACGCAGTATTTT.

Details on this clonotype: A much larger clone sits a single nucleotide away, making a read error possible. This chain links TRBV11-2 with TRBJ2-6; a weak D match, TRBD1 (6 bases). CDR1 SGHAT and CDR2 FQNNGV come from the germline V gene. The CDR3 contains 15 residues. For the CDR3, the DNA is TGTGTCAGCCCGCCCAGGGGTAAGGGGGCCAACGTCCTGACTTTC. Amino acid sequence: CVSPPRGKGANVLTF.

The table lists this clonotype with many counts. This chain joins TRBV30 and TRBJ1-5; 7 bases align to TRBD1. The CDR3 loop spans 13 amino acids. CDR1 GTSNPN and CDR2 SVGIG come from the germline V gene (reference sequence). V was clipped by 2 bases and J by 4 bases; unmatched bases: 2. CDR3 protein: CAWSSTGNQPQHF. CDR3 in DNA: TGTGCCTGGAGTTCGACAGGGAATCAGCCCCAGCATTTT.

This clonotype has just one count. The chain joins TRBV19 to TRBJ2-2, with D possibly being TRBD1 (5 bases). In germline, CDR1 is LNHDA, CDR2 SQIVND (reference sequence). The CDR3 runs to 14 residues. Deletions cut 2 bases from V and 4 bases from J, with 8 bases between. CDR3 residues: CASSISRATGELFF. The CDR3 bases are TGTGCCAGTAGTATATCCAGGGCCACCGGGGAGCTGTTTTTT.

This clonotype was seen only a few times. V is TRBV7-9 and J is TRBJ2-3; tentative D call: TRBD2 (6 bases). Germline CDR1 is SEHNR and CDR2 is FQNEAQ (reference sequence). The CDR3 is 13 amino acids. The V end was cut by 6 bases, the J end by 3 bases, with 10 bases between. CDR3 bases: TGTGCCAGCAGTTCGGGAGTGACAGATACGCAGTATTTT. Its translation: CASSSGVTDTQYF.

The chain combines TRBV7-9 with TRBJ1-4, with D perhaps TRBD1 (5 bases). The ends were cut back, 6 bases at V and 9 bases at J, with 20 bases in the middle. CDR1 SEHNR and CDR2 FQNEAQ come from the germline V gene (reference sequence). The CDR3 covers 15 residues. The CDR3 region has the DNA TGTGCCAGCAGGGGGAGAGGGGCATCGATACAAAAACTGTTTTTT. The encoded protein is CASRGRGASIQKLFF. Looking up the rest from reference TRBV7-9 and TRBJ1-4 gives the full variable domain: DTGVSQNPRHKITKRGQNVTFRCDPISEHNRLYWYRQTLGQGPEFLTYFQNEAQLEKSRLLSDRFSAERPKGSFSTLEIQRTEQGDSAMYLCASRGRGASIQKLFFGSGTQLSVL.

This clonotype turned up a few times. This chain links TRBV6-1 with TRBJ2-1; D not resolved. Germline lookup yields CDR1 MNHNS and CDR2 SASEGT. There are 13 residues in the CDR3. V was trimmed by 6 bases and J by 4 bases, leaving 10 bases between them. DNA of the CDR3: TGTGCCAGCAGACCAGCCGTATACAATGAGCAGTTCTTC. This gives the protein CASRPAVYNEQFF.

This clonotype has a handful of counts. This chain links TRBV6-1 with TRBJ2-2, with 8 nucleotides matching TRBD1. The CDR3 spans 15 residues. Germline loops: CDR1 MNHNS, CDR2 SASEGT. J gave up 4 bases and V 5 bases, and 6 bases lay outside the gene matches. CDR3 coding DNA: TGTGCCAGCAGTCCAGGGGGCGTAGTCACCGGGGAGCTGTTTTTT. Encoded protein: CASSPGGVVTGELFF.

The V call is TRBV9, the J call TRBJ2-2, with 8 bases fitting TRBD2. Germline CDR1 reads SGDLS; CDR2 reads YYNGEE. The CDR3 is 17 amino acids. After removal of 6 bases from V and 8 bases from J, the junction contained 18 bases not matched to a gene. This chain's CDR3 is CASTHRKRGPFGGELFF. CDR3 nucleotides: TGTGCCAGCACCCATAGGAAGCGGGGGCCTTTCGGAGGGGAGCTGTTTTTT.

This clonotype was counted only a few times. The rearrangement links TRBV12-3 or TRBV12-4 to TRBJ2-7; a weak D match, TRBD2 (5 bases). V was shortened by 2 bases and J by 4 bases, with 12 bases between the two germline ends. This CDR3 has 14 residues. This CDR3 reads CASSLNIGSYEQYF. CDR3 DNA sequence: TGTGCCAGCAGTTTAAACATAGGGAGTTACGAGCAGTACTTC.